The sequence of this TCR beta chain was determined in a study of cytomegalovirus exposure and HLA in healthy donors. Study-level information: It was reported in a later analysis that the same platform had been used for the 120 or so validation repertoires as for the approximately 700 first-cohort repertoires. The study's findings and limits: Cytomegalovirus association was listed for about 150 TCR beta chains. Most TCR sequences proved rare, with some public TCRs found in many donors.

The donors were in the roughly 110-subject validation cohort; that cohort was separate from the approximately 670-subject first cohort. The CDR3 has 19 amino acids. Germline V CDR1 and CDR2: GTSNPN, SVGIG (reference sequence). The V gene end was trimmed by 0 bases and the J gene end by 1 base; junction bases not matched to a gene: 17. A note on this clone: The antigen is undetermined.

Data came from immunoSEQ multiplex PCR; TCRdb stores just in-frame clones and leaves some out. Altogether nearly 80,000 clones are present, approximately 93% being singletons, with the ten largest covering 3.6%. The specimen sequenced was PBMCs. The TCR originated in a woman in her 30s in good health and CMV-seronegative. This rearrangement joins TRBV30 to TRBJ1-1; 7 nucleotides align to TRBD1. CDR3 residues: CAWSVQIIFWTGSNTEAFF. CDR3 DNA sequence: TGTGCCTGGAGTGTACAGATTATTTTTTGGACAGGCTCGAACACTGAAGCTTTCTTT.